A single TCR beta chain is shown here with its context. The data stem from a study of T cells in Graves' hyperthyroidism and ophthalmopathy. TCR beta CDR3 regions were amplified from RNA transcripts. The HTBI primer set drove a first-round RT-PCR of the TCR CDR3. TCRdb ran MiXCR on the multiplex PCR reads and lists one entry per CDR3 protein. The sample shows fewer than 650,000 distinct CDR3 sequences, more than 11% of them seen only once. In patients aged 18 to 65, hyperthyroidism was newly diagnosed, with duration under 2 months. Pregnant or lactating patients were excluded, as were those with uncontrolled infection or other autoimmune disease. The germline gives CDR1 SEHNR, CDR2 FQNEAQ (reference sequence). This CDR3 has 16 residues.

The genes are TRBV7-9 and TRBJ2-6; 8 positions match TRBD1. Material: blood. This clonotype originated in a woman aged 30 to 39 with Graves' hyperthyroidism that later progressed to Graves' ophthalmopathy. The CDR3 DNA is TGTGCTACCCTGGGACAGGCTCTCCCTGGGGCCAACGTCCTGACTTTC. Translating it yields CATLGQALPGANVLTF.